The rows below give T cell receptor beta chains drawn from one sample of a study of OX40 agonist ivuxolimab in advanced cancers. TCRdb keeps only in-frame clones here, not all; method: immunoSEQ multiplex PCR. Of 50,000 to 80,000 clones detected, 70% to 90% appear once; the ten largest clones hold roughly 3.1%. Specimen: CD4+ or CD8+ T cells sorted from blood, collected in a trial of the OX40 agonist ivuxolimab. The receptors were sampled from an adult with an advanced solid tumor such as melanoma, head and neck, liver or kidney cancer. Each CDR3 is given with its conserved first and last residue. The D gene is left open where the match is weak. A row's size may be missing; if present it is once, few, many or a size class.

DNA: TGTGCCAGCAGTGTATTACGGGAAAATTCACCCCTCCACTTT
CDR3: CASSVLRENSPLHF
V: TRBV2
D: -
J: TRBJ1-6
size: -

DNA: TGTGCCAGCAGCCAAAGGCGGAACACAGATACGCAGTATTTT
CDR3: CASSQRRNTDTQYF
V: TRBV4-2
D: -
J: TRBJ2-3
size: -

DNA: TGTGCCAGCAGTGAAGGGGCGAACCAAGAGACCCAGTACTTC
CDR3: CASSEGANQETQYF
V: TRBV2
D: -
J: TRBJ2-5
size: -

DNA: TGTGCCAGCAGCAGGGCCCGGGACACCGAGCAGTTCTTC
CDR3: CASSRARDTEQFF
V: TRBV5-4
D: -
J: TRBJ2-1
size: -

DNA: TGTGCCAGCAGCTTGAGGCCGATTGGGGAGCAGTACTTC
CDR3: CASSLRPIGEQYF
V: TRBV5-4
D: -
J: TRBJ2-7
size: -

DNA: TGTGCCAGCAGTGAACGGGGGGTCGGGAACACTGAAGCTTTCTTT
CDR3: CASSERGVGNTEAFF
V: TRBV6-1
D: -
J: TRBJ1-1
size: -

DNA: TGTGCCAGCAGCCTGGGGGACACCTCACTTTTGGAGCAGTACTTC
CDR3: CASSLGDTSLLEQYF
V: TRBV7-2
D: -
J: TRBJ2-7
size: few

DNA: TGTGCCAGCAGGGCTAGCGGGTTCCTCGGGGAGCTGTTTTTT
CDR3: CASRASGFLGELFF
V: TRBV2
D: TRBD2
J: TRBJ2-2
size: -

DNA: TGTGCCAGCAGCCCCGACAGGGATCGGCCAGAAGCTTTCTTT
CDR3: CASSPDRDRPEAFF
V: TRBV27
D: TRBD1
J: TRBJ1-1
size: -

DNA: TGTGCCAGCAGCCAAGTTCAGGGGCGCACTGAAGCTTTCTTT
CDR3: CASSQVQGRTEAFF
V: TRBV4-2
D: -
J: TRBJ1-1
size: -

DNA: TGTGCCACCAGCAGAGAACTGACAGGGTATAGTGGCTACACCTTC
CDR3: CATSRELTGYSGYTF
V: TRBV15
D: TRBD1
J: TRBJ1-2
size: -

DNA: TGTGCCAGCAGCGTGGGAGGACAGGGGAATCAGCCCCAGCATTTT
CDR3: CASSVGGQGNQPQHF
V: TRBV9
D: TRBD1
J: TRBJ1-5
size: -

DNA: TGTGCCAGCAACCCTGCAGGTCAGAGGCAGGGCTACACCTTC
CDR3: CASNPAGQRQGYTF
V: TRBV4-2
D: -
J: TRBJ1-2
size: few

DNA: TGTGCCAGTTACACCAACGGGCCCTACGAGCAGTACTTC
CDR3: CASYTNGPYEQYF
V: TRBV28
D: -
J: TRBJ2-7
size: -

DNA: TGCGCCAGCAGAACTTTAGCGGGGGGGCGAAGCACAGATACGCAGTATTTT
CDR3: CASRTLAGGRSTDTQYF
V: TRBV10-1
D: TRBD2
J: TRBJ2-3
size: -

DNA: TGTGCCTGGAGTGTACTAGCGGGGACGCAGTATTTT
CDR3: CAWSVLAGTQYF
V: TRBV30
D: TRBD2
J: TRBJ2-3
size: -

DNA: TGTGCCAGTAGGGGCCGCGATGAGCAGTTCTTC
CDR3: CASRGRDEQFF
V: TRBV19
D: -
J: TRBJ2-1
size: -

DNA: TGCGCCAGCAGCCCCGCCCAGTTAGTACACACCATATATTTT
CDR3: CASSPAQLVHTIYF
V: TRBV4-3
D: -
J: TRBJ1-3
size: -

DNA: TGTGCCAGCAGTTTCTTGGACAGGGCTAATTCACCCCTCCACTTT
CDR3: CASSFLDRANSPLHF
V: TRBV28
D: TRBD1
J: TRBJ1-6
size: once

DNA: TGTGCCAGCAGCTTGGAACACAATGAGCAGTTCTTC
CDR3: CASSLEHNEQFF
V: TRBV5-6
D: -
J: TRBJ2-1
size: -

DNA: TGTGCCAGCACAACATCGTATCAAGAGACCCAGTACTTC
CDR3: CASTTSYQETQYF
V: TRBV5-6
D: -
J: TRBJ2-5
size: -

DNA: TGTGCCAGCAGCTTATACGGGGCGCTTGGGGAGACCCAGTACTTC
CDR3: CASSLYGALGETQYF
V: TRBV7-9
D: -
J: TRBJ2-5
size: -

DNA: TGTGCCAGCAGTGGAGACTTCATTGAAGCTTTCTTT
CDR3: CASSGDFIEAFF
V: TRBV2
D: -
J: TRBJ1-1
size: -

DNA: TGCAGCGCTTGGCGGGGGGTAAACTACGAGCAGTGCTTC
CDR3: CSAWRGVNYEQCF
V: TRBV29-1
D: TRBD2
J: TRBJ2-7
size: -

DNA: TGTGCCAGCACCATAGCGGGGGGGGCAGATACGCAGTATTTT
CDR3: CASTIAGGADTQYF
V: TRBV7-2
D: TRBD2
J: TRBJ2-3
size: -

DNA: TGTGCCAGCAGCCCTCCGGGCGGGCAGAGCACAGATACGCAGTATTTT
CDR3: CASSPPGGQSTDTQYF
V: TRBV5-4
D: -
J: TRBJ2-3
size: -

DNA: TGCGCCAGCAGCCCGGCCCGAGGGGCCCTGAACACTGAAGCTTTCTTT
CDR3: CASSPARGALNTEAFF
V: TRBV5-1
D: -
J: TRBJ1-1
size: -